This T cell receptor beta chain was captured by sequencing in a study of blood T cell repertoires in COVID-19. On the study more broadly: COVID-19 samples collected from the United States, Italy and Spain covered acute and convalescent phases. PBMCs, B-cell-depleted T cells, or T cells were the source of the cDNA or gDNA that made up the material.

In the source study's methods: Reference gene primer amplification gave nucleated cell count estimates. Data came from immunoSEQ multiplex PCR; TCRdb stores just in-frame clones and leaves some out. Clone size and the V and J calls come from that table; the DNA yielded D and trimming. The sample has 150,000 to 200,000 clones, 80% to 85% seen once; the top ten hold more than 5%. CDR1 is LNHDA, CDR2 SQIVND, per germline (reference sequence). V lost 4 bases to trimming and J lost 5 bases; unmatched junction nucleotides: 5. The CDR3 totals 14 residues. The V gene is TRBV19, the J gene TRBJ2-5; 9 nucleotides match TRBD2. The receptor comes from a woman in her 30s with acute or convalescent COVID-19. The sequencing sample was made of peripheral blood. As DNA, the CDR3 is TGTGCCAGTAGTAAAGGACTAGCGCGGGAGACCCAGTACTTC. This sequence encodes CASSKGLARETQYF.